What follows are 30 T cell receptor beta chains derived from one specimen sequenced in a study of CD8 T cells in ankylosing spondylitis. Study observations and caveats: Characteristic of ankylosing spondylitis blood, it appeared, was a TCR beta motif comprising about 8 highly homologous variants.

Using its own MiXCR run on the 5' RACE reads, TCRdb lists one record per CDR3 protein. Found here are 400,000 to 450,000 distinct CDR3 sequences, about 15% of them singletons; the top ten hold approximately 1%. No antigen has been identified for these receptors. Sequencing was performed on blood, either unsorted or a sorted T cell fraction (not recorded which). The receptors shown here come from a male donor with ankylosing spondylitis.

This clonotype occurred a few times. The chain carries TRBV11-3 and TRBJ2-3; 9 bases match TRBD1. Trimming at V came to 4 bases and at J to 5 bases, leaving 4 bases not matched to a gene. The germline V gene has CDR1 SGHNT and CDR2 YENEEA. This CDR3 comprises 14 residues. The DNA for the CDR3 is TGTGCCAGCAGCTACAGGGGGCGCGAAGATACGCAGTATTTT. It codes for CASSYRGREDTQYF.

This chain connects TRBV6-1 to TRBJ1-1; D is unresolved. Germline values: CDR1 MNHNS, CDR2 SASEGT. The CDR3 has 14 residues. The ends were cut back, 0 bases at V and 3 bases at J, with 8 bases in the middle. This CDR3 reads CASSEAPGYTEAFF. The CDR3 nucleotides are TGTGCCAGCAGTGAAGCCCCGGGTTACACTGAAGCTTTCTTT.

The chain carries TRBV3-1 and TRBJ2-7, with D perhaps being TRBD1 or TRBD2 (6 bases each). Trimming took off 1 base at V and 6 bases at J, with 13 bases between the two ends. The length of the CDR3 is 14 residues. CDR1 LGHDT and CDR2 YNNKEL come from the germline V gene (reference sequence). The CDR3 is CASSQGPGAGEQYF. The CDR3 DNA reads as TGTGCCAGCAGCCAAGGACCGGGGGCTGGCGAGCAGTACTTC.

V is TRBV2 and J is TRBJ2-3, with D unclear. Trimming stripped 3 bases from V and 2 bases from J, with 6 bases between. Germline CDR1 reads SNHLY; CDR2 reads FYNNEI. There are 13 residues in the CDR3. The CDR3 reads CASSEYATDTQYF. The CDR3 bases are TGTGCCAGCAGTGAGTACGCCACAGATACGCAGTATTTT.

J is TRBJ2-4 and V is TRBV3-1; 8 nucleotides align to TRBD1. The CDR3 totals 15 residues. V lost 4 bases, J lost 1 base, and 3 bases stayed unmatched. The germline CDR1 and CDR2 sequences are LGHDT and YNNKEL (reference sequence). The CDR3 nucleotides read TGTGCCAGCAGCCGCGGACAGGGTGCCAAAAACATTCAGTACTTC. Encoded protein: CASSRGQGAKNIQYF.

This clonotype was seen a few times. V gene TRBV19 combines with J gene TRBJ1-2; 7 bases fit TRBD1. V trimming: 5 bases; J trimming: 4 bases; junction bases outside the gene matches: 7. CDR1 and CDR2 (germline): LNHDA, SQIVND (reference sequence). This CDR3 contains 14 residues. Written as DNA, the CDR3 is TGTGCCAGTAGTCTCTTGGGACAGTTCTATGGCTACACCTTC. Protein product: CASSLLGQFYGYTF. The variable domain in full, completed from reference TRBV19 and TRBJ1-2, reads DGGITQSPKYLFRKEGQNVTLSCEQNLNHDAMYWYRQDPGQGLRLIYYSQIVNDFQKGDIAEGYSVSREKKESFPLTVTSAQKNPTAFYLCASSLLGQFYGYTFGSGTRLTVV.

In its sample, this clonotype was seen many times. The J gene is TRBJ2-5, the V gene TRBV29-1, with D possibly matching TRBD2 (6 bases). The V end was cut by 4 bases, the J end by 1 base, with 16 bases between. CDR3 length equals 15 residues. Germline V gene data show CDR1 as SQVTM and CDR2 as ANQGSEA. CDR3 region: CSVAGGVRGQETQYF. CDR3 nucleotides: TGCAGCGTTGCCGGGGGAGTTCGGGGCCAAGAGACCCAGTACTTC. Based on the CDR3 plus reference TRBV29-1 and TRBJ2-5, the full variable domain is SAVISQKPSRDICQRGTSLTIQCQVDSQVTMMFWYRQQPGQSLTLIATANQGSEATYESGFVIDKFPISRPNLTFSTLTVSNMSPEDSSIYLCSVAGGVRGQETQYFGPGTRLLVL.

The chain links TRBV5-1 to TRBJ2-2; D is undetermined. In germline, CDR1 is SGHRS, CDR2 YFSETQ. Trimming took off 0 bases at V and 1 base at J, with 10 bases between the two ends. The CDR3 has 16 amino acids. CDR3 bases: TGCGCCAGCAGCTTGGGGATATTGCAGAACACCGGGGAGCTGTTTTTT. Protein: CASSLGILQNTGELFF.

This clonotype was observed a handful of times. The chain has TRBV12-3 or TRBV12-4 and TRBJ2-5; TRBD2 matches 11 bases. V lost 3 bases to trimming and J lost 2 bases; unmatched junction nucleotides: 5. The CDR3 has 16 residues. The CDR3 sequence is CASSFGTSGKQETQYF. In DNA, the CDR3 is TGTGCCAGCAGTTTTGGGACTAGCGGAAAGCAAGAGACCCAGTACTTC.

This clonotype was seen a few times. The CDR3 DNA reads as TGTGCCAGCAGTTTTTCGTCTCAGGGACGAGAGACCCAGTACTTC. Residues: CASSFSSQGRETQYF. This rearrangement joins TRBV28 to TRBJ2-5; tentatively, D is TRBD1 or TRBD2 (5 bases each). V lost 3 bases to trimming and J lost 4 bases, with 15 bases between them. Germline values: CDR1 MDHEN, CDR2 SYDVKM. This CDR3 region has 15 residues.

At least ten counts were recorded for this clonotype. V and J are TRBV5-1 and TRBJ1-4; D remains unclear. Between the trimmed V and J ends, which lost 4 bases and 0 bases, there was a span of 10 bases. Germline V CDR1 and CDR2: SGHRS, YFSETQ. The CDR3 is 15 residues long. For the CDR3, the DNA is TGCGCCAGCAGCCCCGGCCATACAACTAATGAAAAACTGTTTTTT. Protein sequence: CASSPGHTTNEKLFF.

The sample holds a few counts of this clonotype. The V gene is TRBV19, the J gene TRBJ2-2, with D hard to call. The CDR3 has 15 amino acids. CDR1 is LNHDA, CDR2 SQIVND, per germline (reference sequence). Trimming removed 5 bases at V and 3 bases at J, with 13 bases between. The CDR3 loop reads CASSPIDQDTGELFF. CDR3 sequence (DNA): TGTGCCAGTAGTCCGATCGATCAGGACACCGGGGAGCTGTTTTTT.

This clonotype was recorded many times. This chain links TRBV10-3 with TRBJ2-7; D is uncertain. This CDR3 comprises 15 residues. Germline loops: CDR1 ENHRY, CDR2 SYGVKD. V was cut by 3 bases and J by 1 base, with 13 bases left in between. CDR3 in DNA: TGTGCCATCAGTGATAAGGCAGCGAAGTCCTACGAGCAGTACTTC. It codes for CAISDKAAKSYEQYF.

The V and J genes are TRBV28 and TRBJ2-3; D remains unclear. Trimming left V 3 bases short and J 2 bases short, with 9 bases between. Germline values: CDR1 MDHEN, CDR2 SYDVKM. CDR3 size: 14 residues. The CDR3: CASSFGQYTDTQYF. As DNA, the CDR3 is TGTGCCAGCAGTTTTGGCCAGTACACAGATACGCAGTATTTT.

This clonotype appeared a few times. CDR3 bases: TGTGCCAGCAGCCCCCGGGGACGGCTTAATGAAAAACTGTTTTTT. Translated: CASSPRGRLNEKLFF. This chain joins TRBV7-2 and TRBJ1-4; D might be TRBD1 (5 bases). CDR1 SGHTA and CDR2 FQGNSA come from the germline V gene. CDR3 length: 15 residues. Trimming removed 5 bases at V and 4 bases at J, with 14 bases between.

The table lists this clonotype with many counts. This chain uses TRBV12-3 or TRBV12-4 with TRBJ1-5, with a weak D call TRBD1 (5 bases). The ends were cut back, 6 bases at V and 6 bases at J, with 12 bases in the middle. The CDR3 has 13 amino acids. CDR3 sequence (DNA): TGTGCCAGCAGCCGACACCAGGGTCAGCCCCAGCATTTT. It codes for CASSRHQGQPQHF.

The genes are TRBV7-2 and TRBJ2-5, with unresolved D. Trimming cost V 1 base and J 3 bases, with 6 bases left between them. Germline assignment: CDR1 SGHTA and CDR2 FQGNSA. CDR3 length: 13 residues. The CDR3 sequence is CASSLGRKETQYF. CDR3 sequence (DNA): TGTGCCAGCAGCTTAGGCAGAAAAGAGACCCAGTACTTC. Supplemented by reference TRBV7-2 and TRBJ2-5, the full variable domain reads GAGVSQSPSNKVTEKGKDVELRCDPISGHTALYWYRQSLGQGLEFLIYFQGNSAPDKSGLPSDRFSAERTGGSVSTLTIQRTQQEDSAVYLCASSLGRKETQYFGPGTRLLVL.

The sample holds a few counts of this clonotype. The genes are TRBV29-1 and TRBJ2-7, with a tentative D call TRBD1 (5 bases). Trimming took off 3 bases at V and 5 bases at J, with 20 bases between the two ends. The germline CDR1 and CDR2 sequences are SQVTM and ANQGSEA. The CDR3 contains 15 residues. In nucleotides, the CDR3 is TGCAGCGTTGAGGGTGTGATGGGGCTCAGAAACGAGCAGTACTTC. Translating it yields CSVEGVMGLRNEQYF.

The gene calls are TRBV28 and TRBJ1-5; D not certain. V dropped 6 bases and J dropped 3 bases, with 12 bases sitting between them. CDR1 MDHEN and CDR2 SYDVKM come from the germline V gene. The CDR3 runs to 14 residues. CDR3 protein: CASRNGNLNQPQHF. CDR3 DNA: TGTGCCAGCAGAAACGGGAACCTCAATCAGCCCCAGCATTTT.

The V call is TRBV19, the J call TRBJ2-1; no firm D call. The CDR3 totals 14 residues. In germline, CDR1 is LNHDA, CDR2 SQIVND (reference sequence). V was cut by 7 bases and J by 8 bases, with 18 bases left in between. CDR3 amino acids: CASTSANLRDEQFF. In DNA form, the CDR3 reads TGTGCCAGTACTTCCGCGAACCTACGCGATGAGCAGTTCTTC.

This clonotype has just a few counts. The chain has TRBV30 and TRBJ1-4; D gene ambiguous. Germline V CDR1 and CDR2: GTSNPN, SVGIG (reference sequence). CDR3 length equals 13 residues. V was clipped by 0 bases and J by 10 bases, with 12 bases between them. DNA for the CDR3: TGTGCCTGGAGTGTACAGATAGGACGAAAACTGTTTTTT. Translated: CAWSVQIGRKLFF.

DNA for the CDR3: TGTGCCAGCAGTCGAAAAACTAGCGGGGGTGGAGAGACCCAGTACTTC. Residues: CASSRKTSGGGETQYF. The chain joins TRBV4-2 to TRBJ2-5; 11 nucleotides align to TRBD2. Germline-derived CDR1 and CDR2 are LGHNA and YNFKEQ. CDR3 length equals 16 residues. The junction had 10 bases not matched to a gene; V was cut back by 6 bases and J by 4 bases.

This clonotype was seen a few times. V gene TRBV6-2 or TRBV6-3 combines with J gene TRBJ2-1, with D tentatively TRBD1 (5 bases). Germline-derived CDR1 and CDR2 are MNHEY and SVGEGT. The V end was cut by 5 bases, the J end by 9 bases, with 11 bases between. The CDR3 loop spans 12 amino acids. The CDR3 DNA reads TGTGCCAGCAGTAAGGGGATTAGTGAGCAGTTCTTC. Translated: CASSKGISEQFF.

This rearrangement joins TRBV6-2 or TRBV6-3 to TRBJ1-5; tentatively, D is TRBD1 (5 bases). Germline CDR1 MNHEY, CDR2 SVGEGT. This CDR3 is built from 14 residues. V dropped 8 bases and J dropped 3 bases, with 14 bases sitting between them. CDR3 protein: CASRPPGSNQPQHF. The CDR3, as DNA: TGTGCCAGCCGACCCCCAGGGTCCAATCAGCCCCAGCATTTT.

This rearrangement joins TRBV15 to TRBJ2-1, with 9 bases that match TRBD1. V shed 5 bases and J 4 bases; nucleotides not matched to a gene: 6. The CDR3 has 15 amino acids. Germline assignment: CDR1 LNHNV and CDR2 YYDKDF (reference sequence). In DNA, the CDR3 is TGTGCCACCAGCTCAGGGACAGGGTGGTACAATGAGCAGTTCTTC. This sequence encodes CATSSGTGWYNEQFF.

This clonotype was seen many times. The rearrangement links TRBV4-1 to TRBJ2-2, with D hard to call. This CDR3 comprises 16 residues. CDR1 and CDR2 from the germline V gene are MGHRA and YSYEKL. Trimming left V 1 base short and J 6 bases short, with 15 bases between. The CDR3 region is CASSQANLVSAGELFF. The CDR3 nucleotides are TGCGCCAGCAGCCAAGCTAATCTTGTGTCCGCCGGGGAGCTGTTTTTT.

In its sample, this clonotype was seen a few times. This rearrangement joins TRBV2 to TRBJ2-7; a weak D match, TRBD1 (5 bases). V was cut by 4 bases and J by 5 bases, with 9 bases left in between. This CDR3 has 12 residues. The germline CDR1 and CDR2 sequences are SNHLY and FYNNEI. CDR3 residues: CASSGRGNEQYF. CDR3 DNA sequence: TGTGCCAGCAGTGGAAGGGGAAACGAGCAGTACTTC.

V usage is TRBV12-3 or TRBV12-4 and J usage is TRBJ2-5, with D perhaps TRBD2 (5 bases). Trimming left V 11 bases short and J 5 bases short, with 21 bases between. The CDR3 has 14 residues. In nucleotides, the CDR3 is TGTGCCTCCGCTGAGGTAGGGAGACGCGAGACCCAGTACTTC. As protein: CASAEVGRRETQYF.

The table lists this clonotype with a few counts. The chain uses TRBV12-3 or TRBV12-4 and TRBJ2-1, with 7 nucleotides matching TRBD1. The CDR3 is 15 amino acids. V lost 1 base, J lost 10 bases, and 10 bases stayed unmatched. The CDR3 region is CASSLERGRVREQFF. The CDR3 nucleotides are TGTGCCAGCAGTTTAGAGAGGGGGCGGGTCCGGGAGCAGTTCTTC.

CDR3 residues: CASNADRGGTEAFF. DNA for the CDR3: TGCGCCAGCAACGCGGACAGGGGCGGCACTGAAGCTTTCTTT. J is TRBJ1-1 and V is TRBV5-1; 9 nucleotides agree with TRBD1. V trimming: 6 bases; J trimming: 4 bases; junction bases outside the gene matches: 7. Germline-derived CDR1 and CDR2 are SGHRS and YFSETQ. The CDR3 is 14 amino acids.